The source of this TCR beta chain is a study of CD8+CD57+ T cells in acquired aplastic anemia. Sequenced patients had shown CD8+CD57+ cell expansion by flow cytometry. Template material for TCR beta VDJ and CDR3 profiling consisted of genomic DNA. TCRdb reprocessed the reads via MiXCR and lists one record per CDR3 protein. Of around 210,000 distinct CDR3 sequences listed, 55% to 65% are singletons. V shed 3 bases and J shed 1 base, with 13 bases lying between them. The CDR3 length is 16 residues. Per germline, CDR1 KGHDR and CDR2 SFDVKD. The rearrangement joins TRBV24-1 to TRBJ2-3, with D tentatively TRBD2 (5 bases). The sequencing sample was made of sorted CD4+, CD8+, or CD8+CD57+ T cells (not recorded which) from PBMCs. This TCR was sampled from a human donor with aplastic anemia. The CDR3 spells CATSDTRQAGTDTQYF. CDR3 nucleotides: TGTGCCACCAGTGATACTAGGCAGGCAGGCACAGATACGCAGTATTTT.